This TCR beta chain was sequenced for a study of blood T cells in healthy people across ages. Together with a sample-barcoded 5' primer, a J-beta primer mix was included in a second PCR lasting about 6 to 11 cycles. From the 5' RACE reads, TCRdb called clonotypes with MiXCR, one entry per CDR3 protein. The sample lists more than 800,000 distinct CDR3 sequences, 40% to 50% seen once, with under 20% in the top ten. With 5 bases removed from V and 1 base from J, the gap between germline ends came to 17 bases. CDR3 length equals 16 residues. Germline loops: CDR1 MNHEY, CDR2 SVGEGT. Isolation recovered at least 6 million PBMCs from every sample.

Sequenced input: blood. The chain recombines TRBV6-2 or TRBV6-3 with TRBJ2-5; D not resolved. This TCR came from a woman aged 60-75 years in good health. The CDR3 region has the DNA TGTGCCAGCAGTACCAGTGGACCCTTGGCCCAAGAGACCCAGTACTTC. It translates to CASSTSGPLAQETQYF.